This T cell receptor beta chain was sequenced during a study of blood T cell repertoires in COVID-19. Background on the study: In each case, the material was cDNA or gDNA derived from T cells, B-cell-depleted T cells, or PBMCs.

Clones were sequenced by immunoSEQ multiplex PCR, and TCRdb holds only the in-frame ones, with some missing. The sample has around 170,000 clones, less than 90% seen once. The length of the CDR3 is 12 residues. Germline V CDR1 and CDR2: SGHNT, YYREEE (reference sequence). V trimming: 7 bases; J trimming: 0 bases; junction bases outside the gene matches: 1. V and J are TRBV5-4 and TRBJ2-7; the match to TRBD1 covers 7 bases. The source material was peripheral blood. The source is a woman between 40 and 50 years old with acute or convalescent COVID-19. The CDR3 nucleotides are TGTGCCAGCGGGACAGACTCCTACGAGCAGTACTTC. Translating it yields CASGTDSYEQYF.